Below are 31 T cell receptor beta chains sequenced from a single sample in a study of memory CD4+ T cells and cytomegalovirus serostatus. Sequencing was performed with immunoSEQ multiplex PCR; in TCRdb, only in-frame clones are kept and a portion is missing. The repertoire holds about 61,000 clones, approximately 85% seen once, with 0.88% in the top ten. Single viable CD3+CD4+CD8-CD45RO+ cells were sorted as the memory CD4+ T cells. Sequences were obtained from memory CD4+ T cells from blood. These receptors came from an adult in good health and CMV-seronegative.

The V gene is TRBV7-2, the J gene TRBJ2-5, with 7 bases fitting TRBD2. The germline gives CDR1 SGHTA, CDR2 FQGNSA. CDR3 length: 15 residues. The J segment lost 5 bases and the V segment lost 5 bases, leaving 11 bases of the junction unmatched. CDR3 region: CASSQASGGGETQYF. The CDR3 DNA follows: TGTGCCAGCAGCCAAGCCTCGGGGGGAGGGGAGACCCAGTACTTC.

CDR3 nucleotide sequence: TGCGCCAGCACCCCTGAGGTTTCAGGGGTCCAGTACTTC. This encodes CASTPEVSGVQYF. The gene calls are TRBV5-1 and TRBJ2-5; possible D gene TRBD1, 6 bases. This CDR3 comprises 13 residues. V lost 6 bases and J lost 10, with 19 bases in between. Germline V gives CDR1 SGHRS, CDR2 YFSETQ. Full variable domain (missing parts from reference TRBV5-1 and TRBJ2-5): KAGVTQTPRYLIKTRGQQVTLSCSPISGHRSVSWYQQTPGQGLQFLFEYFSETQRNKGNFPGRFSGRQFSNSRSEMNVSTLELGDSALYLCASTPEVSGVQYFGPGTRLLVL.

The V call is TRBV20-1, the J call TRBJ2-1; D gene ambiguous. In germline, CDR1 is DFQATT, CDR2 SNEGSKA (reference sequence). The CDR3 totals 10 residues. Trimming pared 3 bases from V and 5 bases from J, leaving 2 bases between. CDR3 sequence (DNA): TGCAGTGCTAGTAACAATGAGCAGTTCTTC. Translating gives CSASNNEQFF.

The chain links TRBV6-1 to TRBJ1-1; D unresolved. Germline-derived CDR1 and CDR2 are MNHNS and SASEGT. V lost 5 bases, J lost 7 bases, and 14 bases lay in between. There are 13 residues in the CDR3. The CDR3 sequence: CASSPAIRDEAFF. The CDR3 region has the DNA TGTGCCAGCAGTCCAGCTATCCGGGATGAAGCTTTCTTT.

This chain connects TRBV28 to TRBJ1-2; D is ambiguous. Germline V CDR1 and CDR2: MDHEN, SYDVKM. This CDR3 comprises 11 residues. The V end lost 8 bases, the J end lost 8 bases, and 12 bases lay between the germline ends. The CDR3 DNA sequence: TGTGCCAGCTCGTGGGGTCGGGGCTACACCTTC. Amino acids: CASSWGRGYTF.

V usage is TRBV2 and J usage is TRBJ1-5; D call uncertain. The CDR3 runs to 14 residues. Germline V gene lookup returns CDR1 SNHLY and CDR2 FYNNEI. Trimming cost V 2 bases and J 7 bases, with 12 bases left between them. The CDR3 DNA reads as TGTGCCAGCAGTGAATTCCACCAGGACCAGCCCCAGCATTTT. It yields the protein CASSEFHQDQPQHF.

This clone appeared a single time. This chain connects TRBV9 to TRBJ2-2; 7 bases are a match to TRBD2. CDR1 SGDLS and CDR2 YYNGEE come from the germline V gene. V was clipped by 4 bases and J by 5 bases; unmatched bases: 14. The CDR3 has 17 amino acids. This chain's CDR3 is CASSPTQLAWGTGELFF. The CDR3, as DNA: TGTGCCAGCAGCCCGACCCAACTAGCGTGGGGGACCGGGGAGCTGTTTTTT.

The gene calls are TRBV11-3 and TRBJ2-7; D is perhaps TRBD2 (6 bases). Trimming shortened V by 3 bases and J by 5 bases, and 11 bases separated the two germline ends. The CDR3 covers 13 residues. The V gene's germline CDR1 is SGHNT and CDR2 YENEEA. CDR3 in DNA: TGTGCCAGCAGCTTCTCCTCGGGGGACGAGCAGTACTTC. Translation gives CASSFSSGDEQYF.

For the CDR3, the DNA is TGTGCCAGTAAGAGCGGGAGGGATGGAGATACGCAGTATTTT. This sequence encodes CASKSGRDGDTQYF. This chain connects TRBV19 to TRBJ2-3, with TRBD2 identical over 10 bases. J gave up 5 bases and V 7 bases, and 6 bases lay outside the gene matches. Germline assignment: CDR1 LNHDA and CDR2 SQIVND (reference sequence). This CDR3 contains 14 residues.

V gene TRBV18 combines with J gene TRBJ2-6, with D unresolved. The ends were cut back, 3 bases at V and 0 bases at J, with 12 bases in the middle. The germline CDR1 and CDR2 sequences are KGHSH and LQKENI. The CDR3 totals 17 residues. The CDR3 coding sequence is TGTGCCAGCTCACCTAGTATCGGGCGCTCTGGGGCCAACGTCCTGACTTTC. Translation gives CASSPSIGRSGANVLTF.

The chain employs TRBV6-1 and TRBJ1-2, with TRBD1 identical over 7 bases. CDR1 and CDR2 (germline): MNHNS, SASEGT. The CDR3 contains 15 residues. V lost 4 bases to trimming and J lost 7 bases; unmatched junction nucleotides: 12. The CDR3 DNA reads as TGTGCCAGCAGTGCCACCAGGGGGGAGCTTGGTGGCTACACCTTC. Its protein is CASSATRGELGGYTF.

As regards this clone: This sequence is one base from a far larger clone and is likely a read error. The rearrangement links TRBV13 to TRBJ1-1, with D possibly TRBD1 on 5 matching bases. The V end was cut by 3 bases, the J end by 0 bases, with 11 bases between. From germline, CDR1 is PRHDT and CDR2 FYEKMQ (reference sequence). This CDR3 has 15 amino acids. CDR3 sequence: CASSLGGYMNTEAFF. The CDR3, as DNA: TGTGCCAGCAGCTTGGGGGGATACATGAACACTGAAGCTTTCTTT.

The gene calls are TRBV6-1 and TRBJ1-5; a possible D gene is TRBD1 (6 bases). Germline CDR1 is MNHNS and CDR2 is SASEGT. Trimming removed 0 bases at V and 9 bases at J, with 18 bases between. The CDR3 extends over 16 amino acids. CDR3: CASSEAPGEGPRPQHF. The CDR3 region has the DNA TGTGCCAGCAGTGAAGCCCCAGGGGAGGGCCCGAGGCCCCAGCATTTT.

The rearrangement links TRBV19 to TRBJ2-1; D ambiguous. Germline CDR1 and CDR2: LNHDA and SQIVND (reference sequence). Trimming stripped 2 bases from V and 5 bases from J, with 1 base between. This CDR3 contains 11 residues. The CDR3 region has the DNA TGTGCCAGTAGTATAAACAATGAGCAGTTCTTC. Translation: CASSINNEQFF.

The V gene is TRBV6-1, the J gene TRBJ2-1, with no clear D. Germline V gives CDR1 MNHNS, CDR2 SASEGT. V was cut by 4 bases and J by 13 bases, with 11 bases left in between. The CDR3 is 11 amino acids. The chain's CDR3 is CASSVITNQFF. In DNA form, the CDR3 reads TGTGCCAGCAGTGTAATCACAAATCAGTTCTTC.

This clone is a singleton in its sample. This chain connects TRBV7-8 to TRBJ2-1, with D tentatively TRBD2 (5 bases). Germline-derived CDR1 and CDR2 are SGHVS and FQNEAQ. Trimming shortened V by 1 base and J by 12 bases, and 13 bases separated the two germline ends. This CDR3 contains 13 residues. This chain's CDR3 is CASSLGGLYAQFF. DNA for the CDR3: TGTGCCAGCAGCTTAGGAGGGCTGTATGCGCAGTTCTTC.

The chain employs TRBV27 and TRBJ1-4; the D gene is possibly TRBD1 (5 bases). The V and J ends lost 4 bases and 3 bases respectively, with 15 bases between them. The CDR3 is 16 residues long. CDR1 is MNHEY and CDR2 is SMNVEV in the germline V gene (reference sequence). The CDR3: CASSSKSGPANEKLFF. The CDR3 bases are TGTGCCAGCAGTTCTAAATCGGGACCGGCTAATGAAAAACTGTTTTTT.

The J gene is TRBJ1-2, the V gene TRBV5-6, with TRBD1 matching over 8 bases. V was pared by 0 bases and J by 6 bases, with 4 bases of the junction left unmatched. Germline V gives CDR1 SGHDT, CDR2 YYEEEE. There are 14 residues in the CDR3. The CDR3 coding sequence is TGTGCCAGCAGCTTGGGCAGGGGGCTGGATGGCTACACCTTC. Protein sequence: CASSLGRGLDGYTF.

This clone was seen a few times. The chain employs TRBV6-1 and TRBJ1-2; D gene unclear. The CDR3 spans 11 residues. The germline V gene has CDR1 MNHNS and CDR2 SASEGT. This CDR3 is CVSSGIYGYTF. The CDR3 bases are TGTGTTTCGAGCGGGATCTATGGCTACACCTTC.

The chain links TRBV9 to TRBJ2-3; D possibly corresponds to TRBD1 (6 bases). CDR1 SGDLS and CDR2 YYNGEE come from the germline V gene. CDR3 size: 13 residues. V shed 4 bases and J shed 3 bases, with 9 bases lying between them. The CDR3 DNA reads TGTGCCAGCAGCAATGGACAGACAGATACGCAGTATTTT. It specifies CASSNGQTDTQYF.

This chain joins TRBV5-6 and TRBJ1-2; TRBD1 might be the D (6 bases). The CDR3 totals 12 residues. Trimming took off 6 bases at V and 0 bases at J, with 6 bases between the two ends. Germline V CDR1 and CDR2: SGHDT, YYEEEE. This CDR3 reads CASTGANYGYTF. CDR3 coding DNA: TGTGCCAGCACAGGGGCTAACTATGGCTACACCTTC.

This clone was detected only once. V is TRBV18 and J is TRBJ2-2, with 9 positions matching TRBD1. CDR3 length: 16 amino acids. V lost 3 bases, J lost 6 bases, and 8 bases stayed unmatched. In germline, CDR1 is KGHSH, CDR2 LQKENI. The CDR3 is CASSPGPGTGSGELFF. DNA of the CDR3: TGTGCCAGCTCACCCGGTCCAGGGACAGGGTCCGGGGAGCTGTTTTTT.

This chain connects TRBV7-9 to TRBJ2-1; the match to TRBD2 covers 9 bases. This CDR3 has 12 residues. The V and J ends lost 9 bases and 8 bases, in that order; junction bases with no gene match: 5. The germline gives CDR1 SEHNR, CDR2 FQNEAQ (reference sequence). The CDR3, as DNA: TGTGCCAGTGGGACTAGCAGCGATGAGCAGTTCTTC. The encoded protein is CASGTSSDEQFF. Complete variable domain (other parts from reference TRBV7-9 and TRBJ2-1): DTGVSQNPRHKITKRGQNVTFRCDPISEHNRLYWYRQTLGQGPEFLTYFQNEAQLEKSRLLSDRFSAERPKGSFSTLEIQRTEQGDSAMYLCASGTSSDEQFFGPGTRLTVL.

The chain couples TRBV5-4 to TRBJ2-5; 7 nucleotides align to TRBD2. The CDR3 runs to 14 residues. After removal of 2 bases from V and 1 base from J, the junction contained 2 bases not matched to a gene. Germline values: CDR1 SGHNT, CDR2 YYREEE (reference sequence). The CDR3 bases are TGTGCCAGCAGCTTCGGGGGGACCCAAGAGACCCAGTACTTC. Translated: CASSFGGTQETQYF.

The chain employs TRBV27 and TRBJ2-7, with D maybe TRBD1 (5 bases). CDR3 length equals 15 residues. The V and J ends lost 3 bases and 0 bases respectively, with 12 bases between them. CDR1 MNHEY and CDR2 SMNVEV come from the germline V gene (reference sequence). The CDR3 protein is CASSLKGKSSYEQYF. Here the CDR3 DNA reads TGTGCCAGCAGTTTGAAGGGGAAAAGCTCCTACGAGCAGTACTTC.

V and J are TRBV7-8 and TRBJ2-3, with TRBD2 identical over 11 bases. CDR1 SGHVS and CDR2 FQNEAQ come from the germline V gene. Trimming took 4 bases from V and 1 from J; bases not matched to a gene: 1. This CDR3 contains 15 residues. The CDR3 bases are TGTGCCAGCAGCTCGGGACTAGCGGGCACAGATACGCAGTATTTT. Residues: CASSSGLAGTDTQYF.

The chain combines TRBV11-3 with TRBJ2-2; the D gene is possibly TRBD2 (6 bases). The CDR3 has 14 amino acids. The V end lost 3 bases, the J end lost 6 bases, and 11 bases lay between the germline ends. Germline loops: CDR1 SGHNT, CDR2 YENEEA. Written as DNA, the CDR3 is TGTGCCAGCAGCTTCGGGGCGGGGTCCGGGGAGCTGTTTTTT. This encodes CASSFGAGSGELFF. The whole variable domain, remainder taken from reference TRBV11-3 and TRBJ2-2, is EAGVVQSPRYKIIEKKQPVAFWCNPISGHNTLYWYLQNLGQGPELLIRYENEEAVDDSQLPKDRFSAERLKGVDSTLKIQPAELGDSAVYLCASSFGAGSGELFFGEGSRLTVL.

This sequence joins TRBV5-1 and TRBJ2-2; the match to TRBD1 covers 8 bases. The CDR3 consists of 14 residues. V trimming: 8 bases; J trimming: 4 bases; junction bases outside the gene matches: 7. From germline, CDR1 is SGHRS and CDR2 YFSETQ. The CDR3 nucleotides read TGCGCCAGTTCAGGGGGCAGATTCACCGGGGAGCTGTTTTTT. Its protein product is CASSGGRFTGELFF.

The rearrangement uses TRBV2 and TRBJ2-2; the match to TRBD1 covers 11 bases. Germline assignment: CDR1 SNHLY and CDR2 FYNNEI. The V and J ends lost 7 bases and 3 bases, in that order; junction bases with no gene match: 7. The CDR3 is 16 amino acids. This chain's CDR3 is CASNGQGARDTGELFF. As DNA, the CDR3 is TGTGCCAGCAATGGACAGGGGGCGCGGGACACCGGGGAGCTGTTTTTT.

J is TRBJ2-2 and V is TRBV13; TRBD2 matches at 10 bases. This CDR3 has 15 amino acids. Germline V gene data show CDR1 as PRHDT and CDR2 as FYEKMQ (reference sequence). V dropped 9 bases and J dropped 1; count of bases not matched to a gene: 5. CDR3 loop: CASKAGGQNTGELFF. For the CDR3, the DNA is TGTGCCAGTAAAGCGGGAGGGCAGAACACCGGGGAGCTGTTTTTT.

V is TRBV28 and J is TRBJ1-4; D gene ambiguous. The CDR3 runs to 14 residues. V lost 6 bases to trimming and J lost 6 bases, with 14 bases between them. Germline lookup yields CDR1 MDHEN and CDR2 SYDVKM. CDR3 amino acids: CASSPPHGHEKLFF. The CDR3 DNA is TGTGCCAGCAGCCCCCCGCACGGGCATGAAAAACTGTTTTTT. Combining the CDR3 with reference TRBV28 and TRBJ1-4 gives the whole variable domain DVKVTQSSRYLVKRTGEKVFLECVQDMDHENMFWYRQDPGLGLRLIYFSYDVKMKEKGDIPEGYSVSREKKERFSLILESASTNQTSMYLCASSPPHGHEKLFFGSGTQLSVL.